Shown below are 10 T cell receptor beta chains from a single sample sequenced in a study of regulatory T cells in long-lasting Graves disease. Time point denoted: newly diagnosed GD, antithyroid drugs for less than 3 months. RNA isolated from PBMCs was used to make the TCR library. Building the TCR beta libraries relied on iRepertoire HTBI primers, and CDR3 regions underwent Arm-PCR. TCRdb ran MiXCR on the multiplex PCR reads and lists one entry per CDR3 protein. Of some 340,000 distinct CDR3 sequences listed, about 11% are singletons. A further study also used this sample, focusing on T cells in Graves' hyperthyroidism and ophthalmopathy.

Here the sequenced sample was peripheral blood mononuclear cells (PBMCs), taken at new diagnosis, from a patient treated with antithyroid drugs. Receptors were obtained from a woman between 18 and 30 years old with Graves disease.

This clonotype was recorded many times. This rearrangement joins TRBV5-4 to TRBJ1-2, with D possibly matching TRBD1 (6 bases). Trimming pared 4 bases from V and 2 bases from J, leaving 9 bases between. Germline CDR1 reads SGHNT; CDR2 reads YYREEE (reference sequence). This CDR3 spans 13 amino acids. DNA for the CDR3: TGTGCCAGCAGCACCACAGGGAACTATGGCTACACCTTC. Translated: CASSTTGNYGYTF.

This clonotype has just a few counts. The genes are TRBV7-2 and TRBJ2-1; D gene ambiguous. Trimming shortened V by 0 bases and J by 6 bases, and 9 bases separated the two germline ends. The CDR3 has 14 residues. CDR1 is SGHTA and CDR2 is FQGNSA in the germline V gene. This CDR3 reads CASSLAPVGNEQFF. CDR3 nucleotide sequence: TGTGCCAGCAGCTTAGCTCCGGTAGGCAATGAGCAGTTCTTC.

This clonotype was seen a handful of times. The V gene is TRBV24-1, the J gene TRBJ1-3; the D gene is possibly TRBD1 (6 bases). The germline gives CDR1 KGHDR, CDR2 SFDVKD. The CDR3 is 16 amino acids. V was cut by 3 bases and J by 7 bases, with 18 bases left in between. For the CDR3, the DNA is TGTGCCACCAGTGATCCGCGGGGACCGAGGGGGAACACCATATATTTT. Its translation is CATSDPRGPRGNTIYF.

This clonotype came up many times. The rearrangement uses TRBV12-3 or TRBV12-4 and TRBJ1-5; D gene unclear. The CDR3 covers 13 residues. V was clipped by 6 bases and J by 10 bases, with 16 bases between them. The CDR3 DNA sequence: TGTGCCAGCAGCTCCGACGATTCCGGCCCCCAGCATTTT. Residues: CASSSDDSGPQHF.

Worth noting for this clonotype: A much larger clone differs from this one at a single base, so this may be a read error. This chain joins TRBV4-1 and TRBJ2-1; 12 bases match TRBD2. CDR1 and CDR2 from the germline V gene are MGHRA and YSYEKL. J was trimmed by 2 bases and V by 4 bases; bases with no gene match: 12. This CDR3 region has 19 residues. Here the CDR3 DNA reads TGCGCCAGCAGCCCTCGGACTAGCGGGAACGTTCTGCCCTACAATGAGCAGTTCTTC. Translating it yields CASSPRTSGNVLPYNEQFF.

The sample holds many counts of this clonotype. This chain links TRBV28 with TRBJ2-7; 9 nucleotides match TRBD1. Losses at the gene ends were 6 bases for V and 1 base for J; bases not matched to a gene: 10. This CDR3 comprises 16 residues. In germline, CDR1 is MDHEN, CDR2 SYDVKM. The CDR3 sequence: CASSPGGQGMSYEQYV. The CDR3 DNA follows: TGTGCCAGCAGCCCGGGGGGACAGGGTATGTCCTACGAGCAGTACGTC.

At least ten counts were recorded for this clonotype. The chain links TRBV14 to TRBJ2-5, with 12 bases lining up with TRBD2. J lost 5 bases, V lost 4 bases, and 11 bases had no gene match. The germline gives CDR1 SGHDN, CDR2 FVKESK. The CDR3 is made up of 17 amino acids. Here the CDR3 DNA reads TGTGCCAGCAGCCCCCAAACGACTAGCGGGAGCCAGGAGACCCAGTACTTC. Translation gives CASSPQTTSGSQETQYF.

This clonotype was observed once. This chain uses TRBV4-3 with TRBJ1-4; 7 bases are shared with TRBD1. The germline CDR1 and CDR2 sequences are LGHNA and YSLEER. Trimming cost V 0 bases and J 4 bases; bases outside gene matches: 5. The CDR3 runs to 16 residues. CDR3 in amino acids: CASSQDSQGGNEKLFF. For the CDR3, the DNA is TGCGCCAGCAGCCAAGATAGCCAGGGGGGTAATGAAAAACTGTTTTTT.

This clonotype was picked up many times. This chain connects TRBV6-1 to TRBJ2-2; 7 bases align to TRBD2. The ends lost 4 bases at V and 3 bases at J; junction bases unmatched: 5. Germline V CDR1 and CDR2: MNHNS, SASEGT. The CDR3 consists of 15 residues. As DNA, the CDR3 is TGTGCCAGCAGTGGGCTAGCGGACCACACCGGGGAGCTGTTTTTT. This sequence encodes CASSGLADHTGELFF.

This clonotype was observed at least ten times. The chain employs TRBV27 and TRBJ1-5; TRBD1 matches at 8 bases. The junction had 8 bases not matched to a gene; V was cut back by 2 bases and J by 8 bases. This CDR3 spans 15 amino acids. The germline V gene has CDR1 MNHEY and CDR2 SMNVEV (reference sequence). The DNA of the CDR3 is TGTGCCAGCAGTTTAAGCAGGGGGCTTAGGGAGCCCCAGCATTTT. It encodes CASSLSRGLREPQHF.